The subject of this entry is one T cell receptor beta chain. This entry is derived from a study of blood T cell repertoires in COVID-19. The overall study: PBMCs, B-cell-depleted T cells, or T cells provided the cDNA or gDNA that made up the material.

As handled by the study authors: Amplification with reference gene primers provided the estimates of nucleated cell counts. Some clones are missing from TCRdb's copy, which holds only in-frame ones; the method was immunoSEQ multiplex PCR. V and J calls and clone size are as listed in that table; D and trimming were resolved from the DNA. The sample holds roughly 280,000 clones, approximately 90% seen once. The sequence derives from a man aged 18 to 35 with active or convalescent COVID-19. Sequences were obtained from peripheral blood.

This CDR3 is CASSSGGGSETQYF. The DNA for the CDR3 is TGTGCCAGTAGTAGCGGGGGGGGTTCAGAGACCCAGTACTTC. The rearrangement joins TRBV19 to TRBJ2-5; 9 nucleotides align to TRBD2. The V gene's germline CDR1 is LNHDA and CDR2 SQIVND (reference sequence). CDR3 size: 14 residues. V shed 4 bases and J 4 bases; nucleotides not matched to a gene: 4.